This T cell receptor beta chain comes out of a study of T cells in Graves' hyperthyroidism and ophthalmopathy. Findings of the study overall: In blood, most of the thyroid clonotypes expanded above 0.001 were also present.

CDR3 length: 14 amino acids. The germline V and J ends were trimmed by 1 base and 4 bases, with 7 bases remaining between them. In germline, CDR1 is LNHDA, CDR2 SQIVND (reference sequence). This clonotype has more than one count but fewer than ten. Its antigen is as yet unknown. TCR beta CDR3 region amplification was performed from RNA transcripts. When the TCR CDR3 underwent first-round RT-PCR, the HTBI primer set was used. TCRdb independently ran MiXCR on the multiplex PCR reads; one entry per CDR3 protein. The profile shows some 180,000 distinct CDR3 sequences, roughly a sixth of them singletons. The chain links TRBV19 to TRBJ2-2; D is unresolved. This receptor was identified in a woman between 45 and 65 years old with Graves' hyperthyroidism. Specimen: blood. The CDR3 spells CASSIVVSTGELFF. As DNA, the CDR3 is TGTGCCAGTAGTATAGTGGTGAGCACCGGGGAGCTGTTTTTT.